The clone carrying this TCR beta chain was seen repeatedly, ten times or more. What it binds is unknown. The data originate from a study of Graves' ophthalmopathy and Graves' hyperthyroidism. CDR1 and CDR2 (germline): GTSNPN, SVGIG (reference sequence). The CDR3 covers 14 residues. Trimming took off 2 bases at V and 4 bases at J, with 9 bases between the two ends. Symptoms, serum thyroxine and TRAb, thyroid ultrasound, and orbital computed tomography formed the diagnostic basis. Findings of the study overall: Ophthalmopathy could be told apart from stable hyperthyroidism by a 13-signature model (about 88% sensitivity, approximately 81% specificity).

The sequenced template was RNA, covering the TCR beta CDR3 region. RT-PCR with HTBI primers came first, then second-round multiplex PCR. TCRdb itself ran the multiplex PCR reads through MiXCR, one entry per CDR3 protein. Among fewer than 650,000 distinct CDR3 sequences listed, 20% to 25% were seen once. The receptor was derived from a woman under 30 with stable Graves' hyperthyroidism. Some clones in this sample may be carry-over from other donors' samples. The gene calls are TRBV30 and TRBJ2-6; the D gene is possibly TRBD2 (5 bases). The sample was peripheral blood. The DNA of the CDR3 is TGTGCCTGGAGTCCGGGGAGCGGGGCCAACGTCCTGACTTTC. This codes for CAWSPGSGANVLTF.